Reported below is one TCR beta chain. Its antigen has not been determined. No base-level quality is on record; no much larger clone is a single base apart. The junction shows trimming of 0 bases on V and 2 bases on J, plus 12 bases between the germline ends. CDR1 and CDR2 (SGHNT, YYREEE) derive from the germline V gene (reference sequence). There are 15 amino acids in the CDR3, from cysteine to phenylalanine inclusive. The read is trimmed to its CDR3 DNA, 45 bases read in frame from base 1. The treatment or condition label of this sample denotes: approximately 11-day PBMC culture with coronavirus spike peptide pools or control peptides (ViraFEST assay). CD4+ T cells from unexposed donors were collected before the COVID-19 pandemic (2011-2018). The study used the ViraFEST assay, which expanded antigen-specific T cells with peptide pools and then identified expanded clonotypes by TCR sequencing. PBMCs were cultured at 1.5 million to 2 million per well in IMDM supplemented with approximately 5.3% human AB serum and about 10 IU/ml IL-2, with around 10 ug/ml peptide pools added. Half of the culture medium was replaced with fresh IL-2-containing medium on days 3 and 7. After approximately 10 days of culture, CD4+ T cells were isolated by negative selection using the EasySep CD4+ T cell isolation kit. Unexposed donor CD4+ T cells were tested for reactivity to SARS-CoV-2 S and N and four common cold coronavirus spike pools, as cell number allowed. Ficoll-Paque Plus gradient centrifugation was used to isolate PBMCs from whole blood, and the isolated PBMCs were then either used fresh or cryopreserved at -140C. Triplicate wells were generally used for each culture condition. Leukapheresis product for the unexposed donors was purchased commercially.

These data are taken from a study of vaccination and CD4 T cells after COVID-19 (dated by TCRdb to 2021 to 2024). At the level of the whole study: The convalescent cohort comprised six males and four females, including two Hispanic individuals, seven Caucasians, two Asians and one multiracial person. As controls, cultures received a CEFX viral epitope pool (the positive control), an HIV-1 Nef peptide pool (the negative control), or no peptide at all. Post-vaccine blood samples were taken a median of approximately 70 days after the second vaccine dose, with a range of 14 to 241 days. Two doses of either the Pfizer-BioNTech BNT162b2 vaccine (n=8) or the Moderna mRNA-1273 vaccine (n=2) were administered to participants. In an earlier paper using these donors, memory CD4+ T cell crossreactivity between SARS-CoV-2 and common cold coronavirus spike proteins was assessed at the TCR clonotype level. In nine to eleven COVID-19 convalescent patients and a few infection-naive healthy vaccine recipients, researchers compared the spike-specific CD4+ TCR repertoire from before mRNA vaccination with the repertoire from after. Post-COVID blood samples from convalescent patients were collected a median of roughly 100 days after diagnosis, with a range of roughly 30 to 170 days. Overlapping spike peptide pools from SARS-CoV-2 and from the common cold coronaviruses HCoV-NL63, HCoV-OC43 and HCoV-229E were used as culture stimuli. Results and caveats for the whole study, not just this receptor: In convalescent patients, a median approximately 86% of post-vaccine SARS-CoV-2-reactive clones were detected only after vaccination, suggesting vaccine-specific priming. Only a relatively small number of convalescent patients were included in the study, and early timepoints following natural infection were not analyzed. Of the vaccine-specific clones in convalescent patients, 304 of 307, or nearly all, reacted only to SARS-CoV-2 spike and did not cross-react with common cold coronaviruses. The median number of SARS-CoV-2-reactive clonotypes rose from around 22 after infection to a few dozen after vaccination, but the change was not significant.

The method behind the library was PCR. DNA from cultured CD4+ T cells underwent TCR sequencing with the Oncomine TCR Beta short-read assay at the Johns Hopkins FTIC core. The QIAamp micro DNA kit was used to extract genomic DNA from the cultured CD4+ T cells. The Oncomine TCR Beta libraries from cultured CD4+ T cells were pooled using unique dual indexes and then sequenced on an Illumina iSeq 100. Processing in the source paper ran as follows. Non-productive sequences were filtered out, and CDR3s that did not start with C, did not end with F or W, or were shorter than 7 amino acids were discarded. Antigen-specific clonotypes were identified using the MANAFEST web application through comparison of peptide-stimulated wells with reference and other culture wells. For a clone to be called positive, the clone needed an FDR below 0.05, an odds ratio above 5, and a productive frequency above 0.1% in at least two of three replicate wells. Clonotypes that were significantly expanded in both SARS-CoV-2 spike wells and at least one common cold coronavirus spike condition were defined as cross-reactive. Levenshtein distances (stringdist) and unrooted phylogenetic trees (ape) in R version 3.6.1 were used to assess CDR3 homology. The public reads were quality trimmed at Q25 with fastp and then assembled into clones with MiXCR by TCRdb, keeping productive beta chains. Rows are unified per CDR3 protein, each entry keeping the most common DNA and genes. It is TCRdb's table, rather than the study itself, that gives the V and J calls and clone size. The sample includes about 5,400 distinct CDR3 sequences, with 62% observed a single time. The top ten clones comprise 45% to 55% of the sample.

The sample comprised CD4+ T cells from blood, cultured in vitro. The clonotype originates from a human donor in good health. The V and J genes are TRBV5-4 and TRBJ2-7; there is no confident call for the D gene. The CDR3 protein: CASSLASGVTYEQYF. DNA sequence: TGTGCCAGCAGCTTGGCCAGTGGGGTGACCTACGAGCAGTACTTC.